This passage covers 15 T cell receptor beta chains from one sample sequenced in a study of blood T cell repertoires in COVID-19. Method: immunoSEQ multiplex PCR; TCRdb's copy keeps in-frame clones and lacks some. The data show about 300,000 clones, roughly 90% seen once. Material: peripheral blood. Receptors were obtained from a man in his late teens or twenties with active or convalescent COVID-19.

This chain connects TRBV11-2 to TRBJ1-1; perhaps TRBD1 as D (6 bases). Germline CDR1 is SGHAT and CDR2 is FQNNGV. V was shortened by 3 bases and J by 0 bases, with 8 bases between the two germline ends. CDR3 length: 14 residues. CDR3 residues: CASSLTGLNTEAFF. The CDR3 region has the DNA TGTGCCAGCAGCTTGACAGGTTTGAACACTGAAGCTTTCTTT.

The CDR3 nucleotides read TGCGCCAGCAGCCAGTCCGAGAATCAGCCCCAGCATTTT. It codes for CASSQSENQPQHF. The chain recombines TRBV4-1 with TRBJ1-5; no definite D call. This CDR3 has 13 residues. The V end was cut by 3 bases, the J end by 4 bases, with 7 bases between. Germline V lookup: CDR1 MGHRA, CDR2 YSYEKL.

This chain links TRBV11-3 with TRBJ2-1; D not resolved. Looked up from germline, CDR1 is SGHNT and CDR2 is YENEEA. This CDR3 is 13 amino acids long. Between the trimmed V and J ends, which lost 5 bases and 6 bases, there was a span of 11 bases. The CDR3 DNA reads as TGTGCCAGCAGCCCCGGGTCGAGCAATGAGCAGTTCTTC. It specifies CASSPGSSNEQFF.

This sequence joins TRBV3-1 (or the pseudogene TRBV3-2) and TRBJ1-2; TRBD1 agrees at 7 bases. The CDR3 runs to 13 residues. Trimming cost V 1 base and J 4 bases; bases outside gene matches: 0. The germline gives CDR1 LGHDT, CDR2 YNNKEL (reference sequence). Here the CDR3 reads CASSQAGGYGYTF. In nucleotides, the CDR3 is TGTGCCAGCAGCCAAGCAGGGGGCTATGGCTACACCTTC.

CDR3 DNA: TGTGCCAGTAGTATGTACAGGGGATCCGGGCAGCCCCAGCATTTT. Translating it yields CASSMYRGSGQPQHF. V and J are TRBV19 and TRBJ1-5; 7 nucleotides line up with TRBD1. J was trimmed by 7 bases and V by 3 bases; bases with no gene match: 9. This CDR3 has 15 residues. Germline V gene lookup returns CDR1 LNHDA and CDR2 SQIVND (reference sequence).

The chain employs TRBV24-1 and TRBJ2-1, with 10 bases lining up with TRBD2. The junction had 0 bases not matched to a gene; V was cut back by 5 bases and J by 6 bases. The germline V gene encodes CDR1 KGHDR and CDR2 SFDVKD. The CDR3 has 13 amino acids. The CDR3 here is CATSGTSGNEQFF. The CDR3 bases are TGTGCCACCAGTGGGACTAGCGGCAATGAGCAGTTCTTC.

The CDR3: CASSYRTGTNEKLFF. The CDR3 bases are TGCGCCAGCAGCTACAGGACAGGAACTAATGAAAAACTGTTTTTT. The chain employs TRBV4-1 and TRBJ1-4, with TRBD1 matching over 7 bases. J was trimmed by 1 base and V by 5 bases; bases with no gene match: 4. Germline V gene sequence: CDR1 MGHRA, CDR2 YSYEKL. The CDR3 runs to 15 residues.

This clone has just a few counts. This rearrangement joins TRBV7-2 to TRBJ1-1, with 9 nucleotides matching TRBD1. Germline V lookup: CDR1 SGHTA, CDR2 FQGNSA. The CDR3 covers 14 residues. Germline trimming cut 7 bases from V and 3 bases from J; bases unmatched to any gene: 6. CDR3 DNA: TGTGCCAGCAACATGGGACAGGGAGACACTGAAGCTTTCTTT. Residues: CASNMGQGDTEAFF. Drawing the rest from reference TRBV7-2 and TRBJ1-1, the complete variable domain is GAGVSQSPSNKVTEKGKDVELRCDPISGHTALYWYRQSLGQGLEFLIYFQGNSAPDKSGLPSDRFSAERTGGSVSTLTIQRTQQEDSAVYLCASNMGQGDTEAFFGQGTRLTVV.

This clone was counted between two and nine times. The chain couples TRBV5-1 to TRBJ1-3; maybe TRBD1 (5 bases). CDR3 length: 17 amino acids. The V and J ends lost 0 bases and 0 bases respectively, with 13 bases between them. Per germline, CDR1 SGHRS and CDR2 YFSETQ. For the CDR3, the DNA is TGCGCCAGCAGCTTGGGTCCGACAGCCATCTCTGGAAACACCATATATTTT. Translation gives CASSLGPTAISGNTIYF.

This clone was observed once. The chain is built from TRBV7-2 and TRBJ2-5; D is unclear. The V end was cut by 2 bases, the J end by 3 bases, with 10 bases between. The germline V gene encodes CDR1 SGHTA and CDR2 FQGNSA. CDR3 length: 14 residues. The CDR3 DNA reads as TGTGCCAGCAGCTTAAGTTCTAAAAAAGAGACCCAGTACTTC. Its protein product is CASSLSSKKETQYF.

This clone appeared once. The rearrangement joins TRBV20-1 to TRBJ2-1; weak D call: TRBD1 (6 bases). V was cut by 1 base and J by 12 bases, with 10 bases left in between. Germline lookup yields CDR1 DFQATT and CDR2 SNEGSKA (reference sequence). This CDR3 contains 11 residues. CDR3 nucleotide sequence: TGCAGTGCTAGAGTAGGGGGTCGGCAGTTCTTC. As protein: CSARVGGRQFF.

This chain uses TRBV10-3 with TRBJ2-7; possibly TRBD2 for D (7 bases). Germline V lookup: CDR1 ENHRY, CDR2 SYGVKD. This CDR3 comprises 12 residues. V lost 11 bases to trimming and J lost 3 bases, with 14 bases between them. CDR3 sequence (DNA): TGTGCCTCGGGGGGCGGAGTCTACGAGCAGTACTTC. Protein product: CASGGGVYEQYF.

This clone was seen only a few times. This rearrangement joins TRBV19 to TRBJ1-5, with a weak D call TRBD1 (5 bases). This CDR3 comprises 13 residues. Germline-derived CDR1 and CDR2 are LNHDA and SQIVND (reference sequence). The germline V and J ends were trimmed by 11 bases and 0 bases, with 11 bases remaining between them. CDR3 sequence (DNA): TGTGCCTGTCGGGGGGGTAGCAATCAGCCCCAGCATTTT. Encoded protein: CACRGGSNQPQHF.

This clone has a single count. The chain combines TRBV10-3 with TRBJ2-7, with D tentatively TRBD1 (5 bases). V lost 3 bases to trimming and J lost 4 bases, with 10 bases between them. The CDR3 spans 13 residues. Germline lookup yields CDR1 ENHRY and CDR2 SYGVKD. The CDR3 nucleotides read TGTGCCATCAGTGATACAGGAGAGTACGAGCAGTACTTC. The encoded protein is CAISDTGEYEQYF.

The chain joins TRBV12-3 or TRBV12-4 to TRBJ2-3, with D hard to call. V lost 4 bases to trimming and J lost 4 bases, with 3 bases between them. The CDR3 sequence is 11 residues long. The CDR3 DNA reads TGTGCCAGCAGTTCTTCAGATACGCAGTATTTT. This translates into CASSSSDTQYF.